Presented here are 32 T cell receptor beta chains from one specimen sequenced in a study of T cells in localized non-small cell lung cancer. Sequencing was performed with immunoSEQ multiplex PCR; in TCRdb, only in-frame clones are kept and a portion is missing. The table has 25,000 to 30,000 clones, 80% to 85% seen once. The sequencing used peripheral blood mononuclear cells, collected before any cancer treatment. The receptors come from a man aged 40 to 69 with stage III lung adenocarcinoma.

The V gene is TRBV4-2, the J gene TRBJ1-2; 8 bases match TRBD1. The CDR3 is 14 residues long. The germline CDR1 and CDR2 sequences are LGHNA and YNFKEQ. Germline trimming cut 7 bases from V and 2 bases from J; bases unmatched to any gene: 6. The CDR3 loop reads CASTRDRINYGYTF. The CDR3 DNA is TGTGCCAGCACCAGGGACAGGATAAACTATGGCTACACCTTC.

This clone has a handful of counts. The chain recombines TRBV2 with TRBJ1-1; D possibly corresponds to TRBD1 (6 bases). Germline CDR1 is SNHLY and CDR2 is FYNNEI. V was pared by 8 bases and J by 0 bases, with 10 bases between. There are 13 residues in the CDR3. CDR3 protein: CASQGPLNTEAFF. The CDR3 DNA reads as TGTGCCAGCCAGGGGCCTTTGAACACTGAAGCTTTCTTT.

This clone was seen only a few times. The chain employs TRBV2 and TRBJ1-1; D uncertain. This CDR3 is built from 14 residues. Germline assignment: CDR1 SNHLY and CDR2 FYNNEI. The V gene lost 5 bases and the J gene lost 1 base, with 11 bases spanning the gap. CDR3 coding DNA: TGTGCCAGCAGTAAGACATATCGGAACACTGAAGCTTTCTTT. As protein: CASSKTYRNTEAFF.

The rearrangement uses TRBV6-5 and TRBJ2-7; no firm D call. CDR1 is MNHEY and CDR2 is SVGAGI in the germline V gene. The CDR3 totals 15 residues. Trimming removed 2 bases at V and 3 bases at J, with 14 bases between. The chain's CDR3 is CASSYGWGGYYEQYF. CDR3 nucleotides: TGTGCCAGCAGTTACGGGTGGGGTGGGTACTACGAGCAGTACTTC.

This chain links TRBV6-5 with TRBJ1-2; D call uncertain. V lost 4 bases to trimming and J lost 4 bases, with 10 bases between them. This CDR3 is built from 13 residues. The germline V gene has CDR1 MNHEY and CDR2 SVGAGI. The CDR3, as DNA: TGTGCCAGCAGTTTCGGACGGACCTATGGCTACACCTTC. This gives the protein CASSFGRTYGYTF.

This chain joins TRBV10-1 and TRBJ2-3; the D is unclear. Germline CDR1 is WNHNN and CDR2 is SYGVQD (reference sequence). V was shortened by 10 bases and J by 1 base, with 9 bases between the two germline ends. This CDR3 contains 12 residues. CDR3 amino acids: CATASRTDTQYF. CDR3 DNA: TGCGCCACCGCCTCTCGCACAGATACGCAGTATTTT.

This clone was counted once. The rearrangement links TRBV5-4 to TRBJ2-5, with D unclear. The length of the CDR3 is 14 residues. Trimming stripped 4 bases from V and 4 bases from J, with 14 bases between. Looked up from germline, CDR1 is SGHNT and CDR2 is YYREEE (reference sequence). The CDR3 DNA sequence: TGTGCCAGCAGCGAAGGTTCCGGGTCAGAGACCCAGTACTTC. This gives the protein CASSEGSGSETQYF. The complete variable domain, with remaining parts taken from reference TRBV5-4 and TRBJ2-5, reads ETGVTQSPTHLIKTRGQQVTLRCSSQSGHNTVSWYQQALGQGPQFIFQYYREEENGRGNFPPRFSGLQFPNYSSELNVNALELDDSALYLCASSEGSGSETQYFGPGTRLLVL.

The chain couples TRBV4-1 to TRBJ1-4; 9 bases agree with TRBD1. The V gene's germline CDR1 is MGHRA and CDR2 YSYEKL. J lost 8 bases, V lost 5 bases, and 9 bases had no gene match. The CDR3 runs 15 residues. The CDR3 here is CASSKKQGAGEKLFF. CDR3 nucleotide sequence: TGCGCCAGCAGCAAAAAACAGGGGGCAGGGGAAAAACTGTTTTTT.

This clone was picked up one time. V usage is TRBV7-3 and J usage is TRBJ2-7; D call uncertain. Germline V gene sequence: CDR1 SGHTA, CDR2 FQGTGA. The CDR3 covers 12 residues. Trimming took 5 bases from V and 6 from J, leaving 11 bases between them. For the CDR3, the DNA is TGTGCCAGCAGCCAAGGGTCGCTCGAGCAGTACTTC. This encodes CASSQGSLEQYF.

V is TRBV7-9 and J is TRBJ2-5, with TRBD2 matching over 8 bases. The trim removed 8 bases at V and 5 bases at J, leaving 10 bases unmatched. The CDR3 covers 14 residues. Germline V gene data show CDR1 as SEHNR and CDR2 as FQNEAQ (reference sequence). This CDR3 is CASFDSGSGETQYF. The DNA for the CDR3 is TGTGCCAGCTTCGACAGCGGGAGTGGGGAGACCCAGTACTTC.

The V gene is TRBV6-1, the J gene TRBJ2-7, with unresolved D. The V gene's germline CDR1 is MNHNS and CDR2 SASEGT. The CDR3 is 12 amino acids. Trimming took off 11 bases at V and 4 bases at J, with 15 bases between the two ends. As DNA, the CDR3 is TGTGCCTCAGCAATGTCGAGGTACGAGCAGTACGTC. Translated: CASAMSRYEQYV.

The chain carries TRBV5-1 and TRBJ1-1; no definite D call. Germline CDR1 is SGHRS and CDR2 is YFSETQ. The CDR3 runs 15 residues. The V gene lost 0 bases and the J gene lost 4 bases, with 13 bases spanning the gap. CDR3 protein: CASSLAPGVRTEAFF. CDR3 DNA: TGCGCCAGCAGCTTGGCCCCCGGGGTCCGCACTGAAGCTTTCTTT.

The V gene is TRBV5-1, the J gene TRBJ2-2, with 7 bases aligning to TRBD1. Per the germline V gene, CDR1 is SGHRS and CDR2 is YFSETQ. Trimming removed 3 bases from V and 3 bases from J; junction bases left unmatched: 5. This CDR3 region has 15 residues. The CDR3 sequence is CASSSNTGDTGELFF. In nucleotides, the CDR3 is TGCGCCAGCAGCTCCAATACAGGGGACACCGGGGAGCTGTTTTTT.

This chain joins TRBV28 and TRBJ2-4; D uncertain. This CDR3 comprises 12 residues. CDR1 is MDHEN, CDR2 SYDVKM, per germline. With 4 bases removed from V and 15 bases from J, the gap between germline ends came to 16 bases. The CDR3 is CASSYLGRPWYF. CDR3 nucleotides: TGTGCCAGCAGTTATCTAGGGCGGCCATGGTACTTC.

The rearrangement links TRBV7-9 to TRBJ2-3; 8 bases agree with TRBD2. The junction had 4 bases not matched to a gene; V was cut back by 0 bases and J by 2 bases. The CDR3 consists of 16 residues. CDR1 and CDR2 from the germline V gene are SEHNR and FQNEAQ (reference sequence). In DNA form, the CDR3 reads TGTGCCAGCAGCTTAGCGGCTAGCGGGCCCACAGATACGCAGTATTTT. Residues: CASSLAASGPTDTQYF.

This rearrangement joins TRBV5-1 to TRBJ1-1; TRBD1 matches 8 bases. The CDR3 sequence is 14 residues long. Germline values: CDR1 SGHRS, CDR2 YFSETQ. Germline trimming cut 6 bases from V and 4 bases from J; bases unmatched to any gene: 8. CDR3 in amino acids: CASMTGVGGTEAFF. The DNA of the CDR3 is TGCGCCAGCATGACAGGGGTCGGTGGCACTGAAGCTTTCTTT. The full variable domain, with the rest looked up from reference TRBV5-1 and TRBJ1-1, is KAGVTQTPRYLIKTRGQQVTLSCSPISGHRSVSWYQQTPGQGLQFLFEYFSETQRNKGNFPGRFSGRQFSNSRSEMNVSTLELGDSALYLCASMTGVGGTEAFFGQGTRLTVV.

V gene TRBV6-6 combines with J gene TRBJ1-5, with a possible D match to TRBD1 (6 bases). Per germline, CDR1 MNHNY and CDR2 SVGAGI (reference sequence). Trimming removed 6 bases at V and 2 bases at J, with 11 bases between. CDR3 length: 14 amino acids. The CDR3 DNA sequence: TGTGCCAGCAGGAGTGCAGGGGGCAATCAGCCCCAGCATTTT. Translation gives CASRSAGGNQPQHF.

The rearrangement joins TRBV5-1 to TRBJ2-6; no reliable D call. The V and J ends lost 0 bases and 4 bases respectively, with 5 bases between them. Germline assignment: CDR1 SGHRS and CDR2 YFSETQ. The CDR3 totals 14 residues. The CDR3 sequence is CASSLVVGANVLTF. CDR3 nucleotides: TGCGCCAGCAGCTTGGTGGTCGGGGCCAACGTCCTGACTTTC.

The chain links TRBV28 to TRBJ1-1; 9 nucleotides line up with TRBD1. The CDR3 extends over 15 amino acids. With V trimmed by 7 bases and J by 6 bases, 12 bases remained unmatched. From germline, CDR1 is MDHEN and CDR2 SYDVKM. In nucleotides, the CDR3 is TGTGCCAGCACCGGCACAGGGGGCGGTGTAGCTGAAGCTTTCTTT. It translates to CASTGTGGGVAEAFF.

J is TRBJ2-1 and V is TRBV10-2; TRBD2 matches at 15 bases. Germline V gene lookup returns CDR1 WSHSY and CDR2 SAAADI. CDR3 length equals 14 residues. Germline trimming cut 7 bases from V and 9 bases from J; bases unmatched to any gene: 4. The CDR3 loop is CASKTGLAGGEQFF. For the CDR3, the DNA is TGCGCCAGCAAGACGGGACTAGCGGGAGGTGAGCAGTTCTTC.

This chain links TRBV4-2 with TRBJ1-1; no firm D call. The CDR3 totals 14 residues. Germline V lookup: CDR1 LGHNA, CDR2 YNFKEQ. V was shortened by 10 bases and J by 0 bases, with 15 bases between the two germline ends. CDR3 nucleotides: TGTGCCACCCGGACCGTTACCATGAACACTGAAGCTTTCTTT. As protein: CATRTVTMNTEAFF.

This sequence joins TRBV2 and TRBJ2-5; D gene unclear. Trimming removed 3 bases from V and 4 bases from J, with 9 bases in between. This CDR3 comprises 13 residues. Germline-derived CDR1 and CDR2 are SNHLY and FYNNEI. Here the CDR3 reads CASSDGVGETQYF. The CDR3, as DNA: TGTGCCAGCAGTGATGGAGTAGGAGAGACCCAGTACTTC.

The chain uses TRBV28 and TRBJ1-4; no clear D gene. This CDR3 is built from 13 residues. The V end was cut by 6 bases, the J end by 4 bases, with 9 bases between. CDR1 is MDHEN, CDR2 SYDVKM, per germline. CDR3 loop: CASRKGNNEKLFF. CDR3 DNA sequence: TGTGCCAGCAGGAAGGGCAATAATGAAAAACTGTTTTTT.

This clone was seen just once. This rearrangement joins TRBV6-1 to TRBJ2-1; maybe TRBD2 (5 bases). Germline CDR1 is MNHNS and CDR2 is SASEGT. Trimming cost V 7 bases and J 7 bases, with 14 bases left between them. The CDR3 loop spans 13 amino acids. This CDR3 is CASTRRPDNEQFF. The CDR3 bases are TGTGCCAGCACTCGGAGGCCGGATAATGAGCAGTTCTTC.

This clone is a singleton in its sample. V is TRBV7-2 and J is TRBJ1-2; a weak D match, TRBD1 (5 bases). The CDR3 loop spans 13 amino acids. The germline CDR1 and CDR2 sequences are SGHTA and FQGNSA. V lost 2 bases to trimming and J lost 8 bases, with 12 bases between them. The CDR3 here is CASSLSRGGGYTF. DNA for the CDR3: TGTGCCAGCAGCTTAAGTAGGGGTGGGGGCTACACCTTC.

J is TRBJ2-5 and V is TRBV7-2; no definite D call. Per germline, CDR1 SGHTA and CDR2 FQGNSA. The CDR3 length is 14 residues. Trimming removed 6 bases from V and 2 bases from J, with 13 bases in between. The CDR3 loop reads CASRARWDQETQYF. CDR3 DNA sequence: TGTGCCAGCAGAGCCAGGTGGGATCAAGAGACCCAGTACTTC.

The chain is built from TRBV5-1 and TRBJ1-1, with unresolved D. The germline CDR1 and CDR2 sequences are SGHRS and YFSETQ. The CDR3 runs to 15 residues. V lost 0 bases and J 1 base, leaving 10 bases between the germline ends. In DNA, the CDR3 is TGCGCCAGCAGCTTGGTTGGAGGGCCGAACACTGAAGCTTTCTTT. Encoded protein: CASSLVGGPNTEAFF.

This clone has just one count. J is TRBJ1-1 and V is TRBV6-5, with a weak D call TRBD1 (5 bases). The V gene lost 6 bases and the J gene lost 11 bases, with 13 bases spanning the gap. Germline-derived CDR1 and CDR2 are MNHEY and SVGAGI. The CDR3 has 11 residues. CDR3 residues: CASRMGPSAFF. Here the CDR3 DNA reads TGTGCCAGCAGGATGGGACCGTCGGCTTTCTTT.

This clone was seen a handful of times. CDR3: CASGDFQPQHF. The CDR3 bases are TGTGCCAGCGGGGATTTCCAGCCCCAGCATTTT. V usage is TRBV6-1 and J usage is TRBJ1-5; unclear D gene. V lost 8 bases to trimming and J lost 7 bases, with 9 bases between them. This CDR3 is 11 amino acids long. Germline V gene sequence: CDR1 MNHNS, CDR2 SASEGT.

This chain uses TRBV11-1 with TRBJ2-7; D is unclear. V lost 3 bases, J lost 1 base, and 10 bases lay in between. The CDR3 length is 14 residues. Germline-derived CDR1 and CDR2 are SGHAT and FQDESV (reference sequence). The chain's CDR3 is CASSLSTHSYEQYV. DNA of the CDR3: TGTGCCAGCAGCTTGTCGACTCATTCCTACGAGCAGTACGTC.

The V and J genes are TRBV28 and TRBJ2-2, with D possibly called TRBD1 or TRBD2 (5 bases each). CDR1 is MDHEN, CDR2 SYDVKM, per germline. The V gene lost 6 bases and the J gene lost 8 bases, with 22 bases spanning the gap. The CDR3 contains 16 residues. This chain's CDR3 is CASSRSGGTLIGELFF. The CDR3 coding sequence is TGTGCCAGCAGCCGGAGTGGGGGAACTCTGATAGGGGAGCTGTTTTTT. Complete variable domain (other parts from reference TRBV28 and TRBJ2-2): DVKVTQSSRYLVKRTGEKVFLECVQDMDHENMFWYRQDPGLGLRLIYFSYDVKMKEKGDIPEGYSVSREKKERFSLILESASTNQTSMYLCASSRSGGTLIGELFFGEGSRLTVL.

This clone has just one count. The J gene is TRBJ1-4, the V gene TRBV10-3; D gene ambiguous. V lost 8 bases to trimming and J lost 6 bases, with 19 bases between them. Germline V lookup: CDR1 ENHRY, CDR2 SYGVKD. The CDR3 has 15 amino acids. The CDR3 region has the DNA TGTGCCATCGCCCCGCGGGGAGGAGGTGATGAAAAACTGTTTTTT. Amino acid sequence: CAIAPRGGGDEKLFF.